These 24 T cell receptor beta chains came from one sample sequenced in a study of human T cells and chemical hapten exposure. Time point indicated: patch test 1, 2 weeks after DPC sensitization. This sample's treatment: therapeutic diphenylcyclopropenone sensitization with weekly scalp DPC. TCRdb fed the RACE reads into MiXCR, producing one record per CDR3 protein. The repertoire has a few hundred thousand distinct CDR3 sequences, more than 4.5% of them found once; the top ten carry 2% to 2.5%. Sequencing used whole blood, obtained in connection with sensitization to the hapten diphenylcyclopropenone (DPC). These receptors were taken from a woman aged 45-65 years with alopecia areata. Some clones in this sample may be carry-over from other donors' samples.

This clonotype was observed a few times. The V call is TRBV28, the J call TRBJ1-3; D not certain. Germline CDR1 is MDHEN and CDR2 is SYDVKM. With 4 bases removed from V and 1 base from J, the gap between germline ends came to 17 bases. The CDR3 is 17 amino acids. In DNA, the CDR3 is TGTGCCAGCAGTTCTTACCTACGACTCGAGTCTGGAAACACCATATATTTT. This translates into CASSSYLRLESGNTIYF.

The table lists this clonotype with many counts. The CDR3 region is CASSLAPGETYEQYF. CDR3 DNA: TGTGCCAGCAGCTTAGCGCCAGGGGAAACCTACGAGCAGTACTTC. The rearrangement joins TRBV7-6 to TRBJ2-7; possible D gene TRBD1, 6 bases. V was shortened by 0 bases and J by 2 bases, with 11 bases between the two germline ends. The CDR3 contains 15 residues. Germline assignment: CDR1 SGHVS and CDR2 FNYEAQ.

This clonotype was recorded many times. V gene TRBV3-1 combines with J gene TRBJ2-7; a possible D gene is TRBD1 (6 bases). The CDR3 has 15 residues. Germline lookup yields CDR1 LGHDT and CDR2 YNNKEL (reference sequence). V shed 6 bases and J shed 0 bases, with 15 bases lying between them. CDR3 residues: CASSSRDTVSYEQYF. CDR3 DNA sequence: TGTGCCAGCAGTTCCCGGGACACCGTCTCCTACGAGCAGTACTTC.

The chain combines TRBV5-1 with TRBJ1-5, with D maybe TRBD1 (6 bases). CDR3 size: 15 residues. Germline values: CDR1 SGHRS, CDR2 YFSETQ. Trimming took off 0 bases at V and 5 bases at J, with 12 bases between the two ends. CDR3 DNA sequence: TGCGCCAGCAGCTTGGCCGGGGCAGGGGATCAGCCCCAGCATTTT. Translated, it gives CASSLAGAGDQPQHF.

This clonotype was seen more than once but under ten times. The rearrangement links TRBV13 to TRBJ1-4; D ambiguous. Germline lookup yields CDR1 PRHDT and CDR2 FYEKMQ (reference sequence). V lost 6 bases and J lost 6, with 11 bases in between. CDR3 length equals 13 residues. Here the CDR3 reads CASRGPGDEKLFF. CDR3 in DNA: TGTGCCAGCAGAGGGCCCGGGGATGAAAAACTGTTTTTT. Full variable domain (remainder filled in from reference TRBV13 and TRBJ1-4): AAGVIQSPRHLIKEKRETATLKCYPIPRHDTVYWYQQGPGQDPQFLISFYEKMQSDKGSIPDRFSAQQFSDYHSELNMSSLELGDSALYFCASRGPGDEKLFFGSGTQLSVL.

Many counts were recorded for this clonotype. The chain is built from TRBV5-6 and TRBJ2-7; the D gene is possibly TRBD1 (6 bases). The CDR3 runs 14 residues. V was shortened by 3 bases and J by 7 bases, with 17 bases between the two germline ends. Germline CDR1 is SGHDT and CDR2 is YYEEEE. In nucleotides, the CDR3 is TGTGCCAGCAGCTCCGGGACACTCTCGGGAGAGCAGTACTTC. Translation: CASSSGTLSGEQYF.

The chain is built from TRBV6-5 and TRBJ1-1; 7 positions match TRBD1. The CDR3 covers 13 residues. With V trimmed by 6 bases and J by 5 bases, 6 bases remained unmatched. The germline V gene has CDR1 MNHEY and CDR2 SVGAGI. The CDR3 DNA reads TGTGCCAGCAGGTATCAGGGGGGTACTGAAGCTTTCTTT. Translating gives CASRYQGGTEAFF.

The table lists this clonotype with many counts. The V gene is TRBV25-1, the J gene TRBJ2-2; tentative D call: TRBD1 (5 bases). This CDR3 is built from 15 residues. Trimming pared 6 bases from V and 0 bases from J, leaving 11 bases between. The germline V gene encodes CDR1 MGHDK and CDR2 SYGVNS. The CDR3 reads CASSQGVTNTGELFF. DNA of the CDR3: TGTGCCAGCAGCCAGGGTGTCACGAACACCGGGGAGCTGTTTTTT.

This clonotype was counted between two and nine times. The chain links TRBV25-1 to TRBJ2-5; 11 bases are a match to TRBD2. CDR1 and CDR2 (germline): MGHDK, SYGVNS. CDR3 length: 15 residues. The junction had 7 bases not matched to a gene; V was cut back by 5 bases and J by 5 bases. The CDR3 is CASSTAGLADETQYF. In nucleotides, the CDR3 is TGTGCCAGCAGTACTGCGGGACTAGCGGATGAGACCCAGTACTTC.

This chain connects TRBV9 to TRBJ1-2; TRBD1 agrees at 9 bases. CDR3 length equals 12 residues. Germline lookup yields CDR1 SGDLS and CDR2 YYNGEE. V lost 5 bases and J lost 6; bases outside the gene matches: 2. CDR3 DNA: TGTGCCAGCAGGGGGACAGGGAATGGCTACACCTTC. It encodes CASRGTGNGYTF.

Only a few counts were recorded for this clonotype. The J gene is TRBJ2-3, the V gene TRBV29-1; D might be TRBD2 (5 bases). Trimming left V 7 bases short and J 5 bases short, with 19 bases between. Per the germline V gene, CDR1 is SQVTM and CDR2 is ANQGSEA. There are 14 residues in the CDR3. CDR3 bases: TGCAGCGGCGGCGGAGCGGAGAGGAAAGATACGCAGTATTTT. It specifies CSGGGAERKDTQYF.

This clonotype has a handful of counts. The chain recombines TRBV7-2 with TRBJ2-1; no definite D call. V was shortened by 1 base and J by 7 bases, with 14 bases between the two germline ends. This CDR3 has 15 residues. CDR1 SGHTA and CDR2 FQGNSA come from the germline V gene. The CDR3 reads CASSLENASFNEQFF. CDR3 sequence (DNA): TGTGCCAGCAGCTTAGAAAATGCGAGCTTTAATGAGCAGTTCTTC. Based on the CDR3 plus reference TRBV7-2 and TRBJ2-1, the full variable domain is GAGVSQSPSNKVTEKGKDVELRCDPISGHTALYWYRQSLGQGLEFLIYFQGNSAPDKSGLPSDRFSAERTGGSVSTLTIQRTQQEDSAVYLCASSLENASFNEQFFGPGTRLTVL.

This clonotype was counted at least ten times. The CDR3 region has the DNA TGTGCCAGCAGGAAATCTCCTGGGGCCAACGTCCTGACTTTC. Its translation: CASRKSPGANVLTF. V is TRBV6-2 or TRBV6-3 and J is TRBJ2-6; D is uncertain. CDR1 MNHEY and CDR2 SVGEGT come from the germline V gene. CDR3 length equals 14 residues. V was cut by 6 bases and J by 2 bases, with 8 bases left in between.

This clonotype has a count of ten or more. The gene calls are TRBV12-3 or TRBV12-4 and TRBJ2-2, with D perhaps TRBD2 (5 bases). This CDR3 spans 14 amino acids. The V end was cut by 6 bases, the J end by 4 bases, with 12 bases between. DNA of the CDR3: TGTGCCAGCAGACGGACTGGAACCACCGGGGAGCTGTTTTTT. Translated: CASRRTGTTGELFF.

This clonotype was counted ten times or more. The rearrangement uses TRBV20-1 and TRBJ1-1; D not certain. The V gene's germline CDR1 is DFQATT and CDR2 SNEGSKA (reference sequence). Trimming shortened V by 4 bases and J by 11 bases, and 14 bases separated the two germline ends. The length of the CDR3 is 11 residues. The CDR3 sequence is CSAIRTIGAFF. CDR3 nucleotide sequence: TGCAGTGCTATAAGGACCATTGGGGCTTTCTTT.

This clonotype was detected ten times or more. The rearrangement joins TRBV29-1 to TRBJ2-1, with a possible D match to TRBD2 (5 bases). Germline V CDR1 and CDR2: SQVTM, ANQGSEA. The CDR3 is 15 amino acids. V was trimmed by 6 bases and J by 1 base, leaving 16 bases between them. The CDR3 here is CSVAGAFTSYNEQFF. The DNA of the CDR3 is TGCAGCGTCGCGGGCGCTTTCACTTCCTACAATGAGCAGTTCTTC.

This clonotype was found many times. This rearrangement joins TRBV30 to TRBJ2-7; 10 positions match TRBD2. This CDR3 is 16 amino acids long. Germline V gene lookup returns CDR1 GTSNPN and CDR2 SVGIG (reference sequence). The V gene end was trimmed by 0 bases and the J gene end by 5 bases; junction bases not matched to a gene: 10. CDR3 loop: CAWSVPSGSVYNEQYF. The CDR3 DNA reads TGTGCCTGGAGTGTACCTAGCGGGAGTGTTTATAACGAGCAGTACTTC.

This clonotype appeared many times. This rearrangement joins TRBV7-2 to TRBJ2-1, with 7 positions matching TRBD2. From germline, CDR1 is SGHTA and CDR2 FQGNSA. The CDR3 runs to 14 residues. The ends lost 2 bases at V and 4 bases at J; junction bases unmatched: 2. CDR3 in DNA: TGTGCCAGCAGCTTAACGGGGGGATACAATGAGCAGTTCTTC. Its translation: CASSLTGGYNEQFF.

This clonotype was found many times. The chain joins TRBV4-2 to TRBJ2-3; 8 nucleotides align to TRBD2. CDR1 is LGHNA and CDR2 is YNFKEQ in the germline V gene. The V and J ends lost 0 bases and 4 bases, in that order; junction bases with no gene match: 6. This CDR3 is built from 16 residues. CDR3 loop: CASSQELDGGADTQYF. Written as DNA, the CDR3 is TGTGCCAGCAGCCAAGAACTGGACGGGGGGGCAGATACGCAGTATTTT.

In this sample, this clonotype turned up a few times. The J gene is TRBJ2-1, the V gene TRBV3-1; D unclear. V was cut by 1 base and J by 4 bases, with 8 bases left in between. The germline gives CDR1 LGHDT, CDR2 YNNKEL (reference sequence). The CDR3 covers 14 residues. The CDR3 is CASSQAGRYNEQFF. DNA of the CDR3: TGTGCCAGCAGCCAAGCTGGACGTTACAATGAGCAGTTCTTC.

This clonotype was counted a few times. This chain joins TRBV6-5 and TRBJ1-2, with 12 bases matching TRBD1. From germline, CDR1 is MNHEY and CDR2 SVGAGI. There are 15 residues in the CDR3. After removal of 4 bases from V and 7 bases from J, the junction contained 7 bases not matched to a gene. The CDR3 here is CASSSPGTGGLGYTF. Written as DNA, the CDR3 is TGTGCCAGCAGTTCTCCGGGGACAGGGGGCCTTGGCTACACCTTC.

This clonotype was observed at least ten times. The chain uses TRBV12-3 or TRBV12-4 and TRBJ2-1; D gene unclear. Trimming removed 5 bases from V and 6 bases from J, with 5 bases in between. The length of the CDR3 is 11 residues. The CDR3, as DNA: TGTGCCAGCAGTCCCGGCAATGAGCAGTTCTTC. It encodes CASSPGNEQFF.

This clonotype showed up just a few times. The V gene is TRBV7-9, the J gene TRBJ2-1, with 8 bases identical to TRBD2. The germline V gene encodes CDR1 SEHNR and CDR2 FQNEAQ (reference sequence). This CDR3 contains 15 residues. J was trimmed by 5 bases and V by 5 bases; bases with no gene match: 8. CDR3 sequence reads: CASSAALAGHNEQFF. In nucleotides, the CDR3 is TGTGCCAGCAGCGCCGCCTTAGCGGGGCACAATGAGCAGTTCTTC.

This clonotype has at least ten counts. The chain is built from TRBV27 and TRBJ1-1; no reliable D call. Trimming removed 5 bases from V and 1 base from J, with 8 bases in between. The CDR3 covers 13 residues. The germline gives CDR1 MNHEY, CDR2 SMNVEV (reference sequence). The CDR3 DNA reads as TGTGCCAGCAGTCGTGCAACGAACACTGAAGCTTTCTTT. Amino acids: CASSRATNTEAFF.